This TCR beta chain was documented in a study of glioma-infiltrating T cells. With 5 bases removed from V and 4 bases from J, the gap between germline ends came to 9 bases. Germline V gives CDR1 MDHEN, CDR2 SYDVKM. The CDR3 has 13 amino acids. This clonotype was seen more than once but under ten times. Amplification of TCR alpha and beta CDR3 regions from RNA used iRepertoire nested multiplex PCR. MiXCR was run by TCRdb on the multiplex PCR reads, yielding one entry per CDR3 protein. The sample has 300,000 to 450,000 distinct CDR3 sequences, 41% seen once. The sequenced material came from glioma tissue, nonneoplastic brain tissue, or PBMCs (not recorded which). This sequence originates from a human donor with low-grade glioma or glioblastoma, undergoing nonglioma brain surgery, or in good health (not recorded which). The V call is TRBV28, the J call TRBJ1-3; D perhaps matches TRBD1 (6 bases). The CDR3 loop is CASSGGGGNTIYF. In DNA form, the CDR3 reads TGTGCCAGCAGTGGGGGCGGCGGAAACACCATATATTTT.